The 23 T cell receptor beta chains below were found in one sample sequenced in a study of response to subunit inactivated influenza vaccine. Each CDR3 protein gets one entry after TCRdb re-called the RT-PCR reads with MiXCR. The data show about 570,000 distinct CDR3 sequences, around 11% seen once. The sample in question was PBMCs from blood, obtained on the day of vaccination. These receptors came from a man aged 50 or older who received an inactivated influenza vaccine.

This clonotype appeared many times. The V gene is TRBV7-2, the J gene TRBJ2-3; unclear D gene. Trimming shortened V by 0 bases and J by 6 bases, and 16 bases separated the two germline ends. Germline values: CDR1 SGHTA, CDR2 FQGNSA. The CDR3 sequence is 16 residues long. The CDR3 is CASSLARLTPPDTQYF. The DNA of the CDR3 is TGTGCCAGCAGCTTAGCCCGACTGACCCCTCCGGATACGCAGTATTTT.

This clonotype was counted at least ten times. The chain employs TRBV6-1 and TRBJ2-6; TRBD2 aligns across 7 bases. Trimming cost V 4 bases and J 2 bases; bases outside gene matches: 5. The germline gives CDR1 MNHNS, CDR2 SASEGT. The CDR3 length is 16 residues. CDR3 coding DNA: TGTGCCAGCAGTGTTGGGAGGGAAACTGGGGCCAACGTCCTGACTTTC. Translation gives CASSVGRETGANVLTF.

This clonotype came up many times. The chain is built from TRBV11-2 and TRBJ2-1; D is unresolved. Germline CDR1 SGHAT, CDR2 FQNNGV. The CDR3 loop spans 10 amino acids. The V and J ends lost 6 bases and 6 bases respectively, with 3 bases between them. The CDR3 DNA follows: TGTGCCAGCAGTACCAATGAGCAGTTCTTC. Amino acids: CASSTNEQFF. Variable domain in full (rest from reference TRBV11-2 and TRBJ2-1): EAGVAQSPRYKIIEKRQSVAFWCNPISGHATLYWYQQILGQGPKLLIQFQNNGVVDDSQLPKDRFSAERLKGVDSTLKIQPAKLEDSAVYLCASSTNEQFFGPGTRLTVL.

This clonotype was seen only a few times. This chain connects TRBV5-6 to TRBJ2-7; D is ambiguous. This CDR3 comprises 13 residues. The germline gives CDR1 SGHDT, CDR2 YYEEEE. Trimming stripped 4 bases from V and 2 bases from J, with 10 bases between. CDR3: CASSKGPAYEQYF. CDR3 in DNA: TGTGCCAGCAGCAAAGGACCAGCCTACGAGCAGTACTTC.

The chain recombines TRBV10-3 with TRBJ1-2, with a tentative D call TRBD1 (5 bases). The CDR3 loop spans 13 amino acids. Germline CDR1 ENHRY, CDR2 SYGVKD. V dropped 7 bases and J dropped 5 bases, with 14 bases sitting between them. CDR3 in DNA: TGTGCCATCACTCCGGAGAGGGGATATGGCTACACCTTC. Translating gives CAITPERGYGYTF.

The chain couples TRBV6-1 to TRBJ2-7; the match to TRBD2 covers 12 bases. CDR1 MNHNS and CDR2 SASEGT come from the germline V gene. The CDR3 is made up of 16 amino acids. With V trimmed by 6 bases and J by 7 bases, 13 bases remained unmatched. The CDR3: CASRATSGSLVREQYF. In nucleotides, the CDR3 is TGTGCCAGCAGGGCGACTAGCGGGAGCTTAGTGAGGGAGCAGTACTTC.

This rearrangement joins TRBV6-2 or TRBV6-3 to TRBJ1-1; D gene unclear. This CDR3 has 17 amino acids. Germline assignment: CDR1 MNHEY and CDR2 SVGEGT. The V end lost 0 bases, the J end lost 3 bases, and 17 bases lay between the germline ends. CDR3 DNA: TGTGCCAGCAGTTACTCTACCCTAGCTAAGTGGGACACTGAAGCTTTCTTT. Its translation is CASSYSTLAKWDTEAFF.

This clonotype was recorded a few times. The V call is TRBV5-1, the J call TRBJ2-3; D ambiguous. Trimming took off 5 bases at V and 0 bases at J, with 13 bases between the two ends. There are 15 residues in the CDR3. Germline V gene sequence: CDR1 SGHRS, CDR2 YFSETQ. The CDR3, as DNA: TGCGCCAGCAGTCCCCAGCCCTCTAGCACAGATACGCAGTATTTT. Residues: CASSPQPSSTDTQYF. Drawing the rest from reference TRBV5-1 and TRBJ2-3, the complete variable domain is KAGVTQTPRYLIKTRGQQVTLSCSPISGHRSVSWYQQTPGQGLQFLFEYFSETQRNKGNFPGRFSGRQFSNSRSEMNVSTLELGDSALYLCASSPQPSSTDTQYFGPGTRLTVL.

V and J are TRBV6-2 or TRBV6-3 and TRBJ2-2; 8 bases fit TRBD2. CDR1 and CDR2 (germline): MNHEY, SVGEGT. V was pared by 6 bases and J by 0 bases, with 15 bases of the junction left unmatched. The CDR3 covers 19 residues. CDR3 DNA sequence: TGTGCCAGCAGCCGTATCGGACTAGCTCGTAGTTCGAACACCGGGGAGCTGTTTTTT. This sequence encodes CASSRIGLARSSNTGELFF.

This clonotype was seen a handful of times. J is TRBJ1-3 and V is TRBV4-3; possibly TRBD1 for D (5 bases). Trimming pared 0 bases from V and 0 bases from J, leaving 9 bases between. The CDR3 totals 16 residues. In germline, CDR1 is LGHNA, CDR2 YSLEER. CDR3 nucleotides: TGCGCCAGCAGCCAAGATCCCGACAGCTCTGGAAACACCATATATTTT. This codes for CASSQDPDSSGNTIYF.

This CDR3 is CASTGGAQGDTQYF. The CDR3 DNA reads TGTGCCAGCACCGGGGGAGCCCAAGGAGATACGCAGTATTTT. The J gene is TRBJ2-3, the V gene TRBV11-3, with D possibly TRBD2 on 6 matching bases. V was clipped by 7 bases and J by 5 bases, with 16 bases between them. This CDR3 comprises 14 residues. The V gene's germline CDR1 is SGHNT and CDR2 YENEEA. The full variable domain, rest sourced from reference TRBV11-3 and TRBJ2-3, is EAGVVQSPRYKIIEKKQPVAFWCNPISGHNTLYWYLQNLGQGPELLIRYENEEAVDDSQLPKDRFSAERLKGVDSTLKIQPAELGDSAVYLCASTGGAQGDTQYFGPGTRLTVL.

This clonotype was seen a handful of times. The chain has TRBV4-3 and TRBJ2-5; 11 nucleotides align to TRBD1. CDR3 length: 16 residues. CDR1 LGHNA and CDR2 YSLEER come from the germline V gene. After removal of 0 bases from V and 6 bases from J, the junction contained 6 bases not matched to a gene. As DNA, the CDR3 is TGCGCCAGCAGCCAAGATTGGACAGGGGGCACGAAGACCCAGTACTTC. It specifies CASSQDWTGGTKTQYF.

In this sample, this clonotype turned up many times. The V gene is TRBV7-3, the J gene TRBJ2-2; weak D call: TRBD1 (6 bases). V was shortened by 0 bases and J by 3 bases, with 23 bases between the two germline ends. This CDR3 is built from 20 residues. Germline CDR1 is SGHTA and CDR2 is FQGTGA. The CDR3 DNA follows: TGTGCCAGCAGCTTAACCTCTTCGGGCAGGGGACCCGCTTACACCGGGGAGCTGTTTTTT. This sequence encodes CASSLTSSGRGPAYTGELFF.

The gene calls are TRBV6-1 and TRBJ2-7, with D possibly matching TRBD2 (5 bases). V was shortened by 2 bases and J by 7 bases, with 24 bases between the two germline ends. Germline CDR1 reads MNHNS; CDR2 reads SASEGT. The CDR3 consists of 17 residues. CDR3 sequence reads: CASSEPPTGMGVIEQYF. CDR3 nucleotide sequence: TGTGCCAGCAGTGAACCTCCTACGGGGATGGGAGTTATTGAGCAGTACTTC.

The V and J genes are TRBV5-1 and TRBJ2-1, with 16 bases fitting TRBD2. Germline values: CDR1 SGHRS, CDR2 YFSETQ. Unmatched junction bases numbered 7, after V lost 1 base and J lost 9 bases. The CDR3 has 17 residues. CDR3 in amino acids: CASSLWGLAGGRLEQFF. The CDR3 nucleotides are TGCGCCAGCAGCTTGTGGGGACTAGCGGGGGGGAGGCTTGAGCAGTTCTTC.

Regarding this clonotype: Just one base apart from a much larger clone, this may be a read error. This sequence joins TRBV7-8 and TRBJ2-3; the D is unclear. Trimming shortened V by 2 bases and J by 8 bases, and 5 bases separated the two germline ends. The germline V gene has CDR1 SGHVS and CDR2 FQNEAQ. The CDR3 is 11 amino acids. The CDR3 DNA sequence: TGTGCCAGCAGCTTAAAACGTACGCAGTATTTT. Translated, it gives CASSLKRTQYF.

CDR3 protein: CASSLEGRGKYF. The CDR3, as DNA: TGTGCCAGCAGTTTAGAGGGCAGGGGGAAGTACTTC. J is TRBJ2-7 and V is TRBV28; 7 nucleotides align to TRBD1. Germline values: CDR1 MDHEN, CDR2 SYDVKM. V lost 2 bases and J lost 11; bases outside the gene matches: 6. The CDR3 is 12 amino acids.

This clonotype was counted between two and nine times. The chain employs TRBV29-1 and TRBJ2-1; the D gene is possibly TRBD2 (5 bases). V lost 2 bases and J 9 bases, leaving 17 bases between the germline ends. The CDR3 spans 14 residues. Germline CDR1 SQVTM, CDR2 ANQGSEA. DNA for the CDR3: TGCAGCGTTGAAAGGTCTAATGGGAGACGTGAGCAGTTCTTC. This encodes CSVERSNGRREQFF.

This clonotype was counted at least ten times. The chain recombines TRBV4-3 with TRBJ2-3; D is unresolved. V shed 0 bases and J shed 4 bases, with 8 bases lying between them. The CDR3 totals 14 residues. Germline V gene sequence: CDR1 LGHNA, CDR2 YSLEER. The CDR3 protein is CASSQDTLSDTQYF. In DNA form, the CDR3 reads TGCGCCAGCAGCCAAGATACCCTCTCAGATACGCAGTATTTT.

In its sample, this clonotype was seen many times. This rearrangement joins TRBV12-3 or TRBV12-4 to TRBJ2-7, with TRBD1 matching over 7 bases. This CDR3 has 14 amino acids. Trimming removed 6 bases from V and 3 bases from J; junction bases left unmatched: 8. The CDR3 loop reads CASSPLDRNYEQYF. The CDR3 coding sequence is TGTGCCAGCAGCCCCCTGGACAGGAACTACGAGCAGTACTTC.

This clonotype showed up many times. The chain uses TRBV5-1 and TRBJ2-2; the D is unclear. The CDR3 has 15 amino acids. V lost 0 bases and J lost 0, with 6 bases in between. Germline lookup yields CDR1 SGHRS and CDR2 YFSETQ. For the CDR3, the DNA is TGCGCCAGCAGCTTGGTTCAGACGAACACCGGGGAGCTGTTTTTT. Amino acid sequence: CASSLVQTNTGELFF. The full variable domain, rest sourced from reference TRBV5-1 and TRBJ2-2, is KAGVTQTPRYLIKTRGQQVTLSCSPISGHRSVSWYQQTPGQGLQFLFEYFSETQRNKGNFPGRFSGRQFSNSRSEMNVSTLELGDSALYLCASSLVQTNTGELFFGEGSRLTVL.

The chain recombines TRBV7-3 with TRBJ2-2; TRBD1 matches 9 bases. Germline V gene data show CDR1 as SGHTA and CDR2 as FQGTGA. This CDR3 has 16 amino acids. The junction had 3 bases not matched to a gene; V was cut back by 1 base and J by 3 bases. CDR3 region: CASSLRQGGDTGELFF. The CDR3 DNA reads TGTGCCAGCAGCTTAAGACAGGGGGGGGACACCGGGGAGCTGTTTTTT.

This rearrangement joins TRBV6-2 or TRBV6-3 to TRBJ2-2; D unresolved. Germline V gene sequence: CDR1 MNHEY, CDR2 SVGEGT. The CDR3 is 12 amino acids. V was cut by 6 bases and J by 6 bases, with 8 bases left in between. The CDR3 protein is CASSPWAGELFF. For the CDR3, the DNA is TGTGCCAGCAGCCCCTGGGCCGGGGAGCTGTTTTTT.